Below, 2 T cell receptor beta chains from the same sample are listed, as sequenced in a study of blood T cell repertoires in COVID-19. The method was immunoSEQ multiplex PCR; TCRdb's version includes in-frame clones alone and lacks a portion of them. The top ten hold 2.5% to 3.5% of the sample, which has under 200,000 clones, approximately 79% seen once. Sequencing was done on a sample of peripheral blood. The receptors were gathered from a woman aged 80 or over with acute or convalescent COVID-19.

This chain links TRBV2 with TRBJ1-1; TRBD1 agrees at 9 bases. Per germline, CDR1 SNHLY and CDR2 FYNNEI. V shed 2 bases, J shed 1 base, and the junction held 8 bases outside the gene matches. The CDR3 length is 17 residues. CDR3 protein: CASSEWGQGEGNTEAFF. In DNA form, the CDR3 reads TGTGCCAGCAGTGAATGGGGACAGGGCGAGGGGAACACTGAAGCTTTCTTT.

CDR3 sequence reads: CASSRLPGYEQYF. The CDR3 DNA reads TGTGCCAGCAGTCGCCTTCCAGGCTACGAGCAGTACTTC. This chain uses TRBV27 with TRBJ2-7; D unresolved. V was pared by 5 bases and J by 3 bases, with 11 bases between. This CDR3 comprises 13 residues. CDR1 MNHEY and CDR2 SMNVEV come from the germline V gene (reference sequence).